Sequencing of this T cell receptor beta chain was carried out in a study of blood T cell repertoires in COVID-19. Turning to the study itself: The United States, Italy and Spain supplied acute and convalescent COVID-19 samples.

Sequencing used immunoSEQ multiplex PCR; TCRdb keeps in-frame clones, though not all of them. The sample comprises hundreds of thousands of clones, under 90% of which are singletons, and more than 5.5% rests with the top ten. This clonotype was obtained from a man aged 60 to 75 who had recovered from COVID-19. Sequencing was done on a sample of peripheral blood.

This chain's CDR3 is CASSGYRLGTDTQYF. The DNA of the CDR3 is TGTGCCAGTAGTGGATACAGGCTTGGCACAGATACGCAGTATTTT. The chain links TRBV19 to TRBJ2-3, with D possibly being TRBD1 (5 bases). The CDR3 totals 15 residues. V shed 5 bases and J shed 1 base, with 13 bases lying between them. CDR1 is LNHDA, CDR2 SQIVND, per germline (reference sequence).